The present TCR beta chain was sequenced within a study of cytomegalovirus exposure and HLA in healthy donors. Study results and caveats: In an earlier analysis, most TCR beta V segments were productive about 87% or about 30% of the time. Rarity characterized most TCR sequences, yet some public TCRs appeared in many donors.

The PCR used 60 Vbeta and 13 Jbeta primers. Generated by immunoSEQ multiplex PCR, the TCRdb table keeps only in-frame clones and is missing some. The repertoire has approximately 190,000 clones, 60% to 80% of them found once; the top ten carry approximately 2.1%. A remark on this clone: Its antigen is undetermined.

The CDR3 is 15 amino acids. V shed 5 bases, J shed 3 bases, and the junction held 5 bases outside the gene matches. Germline loops: CDR1 SGHTA, CDR2 FQGTGA. The sequenced material came from PBMCs. The chain employs TRBV7-3 and TRBJ1-4; 8 bases fit TRBD1. The receptor's source is a woman in her twenties or thirties in good health and CMV-seropositive. The DNA of the CDR3 is TGTGCCAGCAGCGCCACAGGGGGGGCTAATGAAAAACTGTTTTTT. Translation: CASSATGGANEKLFF.